The clone carrying this T cell receptor beta chain was recorded at least ten times. The data belong to a study of blood T cell repertoires in COVID-19. Overall study context: Material from acute and convalescent COVID-19 was sourced from the United States, Italy and Spain. T cells, B-cell-depleted T cells, or PBMCs supplied cDNA or gDNA.

Libraries were prepared by immunoSEQ multiplex PCR; TCRdb keeps only in-frame clonotypes and omits some of them. The sample shows around 81,000 clones, around 85% of them seen only once. Sequences were obtained from peripheral blood. This clonotype was obtained from a man aged 50-60 years with acute or convalescent COVID-19.

CDR3 in DNA: TGCGCCAGCAGCTTGGGCCAGGGGGCCTCCACCGGGGAGCTGTTTTTT. Translation gives CASSLGQGASTGELFF. The chain couples TRBV5-1 to TRBJ2-2; the match to TRBD1 covers 8 bases. CDR1 and CDR2 (germline): SGHRS, YFSETQ. There are 16 residues in the CDR3. V lost 0 bases, J lost 4 bases, and 5 bases stayed unmatched.